This TCR beta chain was recorded in a study of neoadjuvant anti-PD-1 for oral cavity cancer. This clone was seen only a few times. V gave up 10 bases and J gave up 4 bases; unmatched junction bases: 7. The length of the CDR3 is 13 residues. The V gene's germline CDR1 is MNHEY and CDR2 SVGAGI. The assay was immunoSEQ multiplex PCR, and TCRdb's table has in-frame clones only and misses some. The sample lists about 61,000 clones, roughly 80% occurring once. The origin of this receptor is a person between 40 and 79 years old with oral cavity squamous cell carcinoma. The sequences come from PBMCs, collected before nivolumab (anti-PD-1) treatment. The chain combines TRBV6-5 with TRBJ1-5, with 7 bases identical to TRBD1. CDR3 amino acids: CATRGDRNQPQHF. In DNA, the CDR3 is TGTGCCACCCGTGGGGACAGAAATCAGCCCCAGCATTTT.